These 3 T cell receptor beta chains came from one sample sequenced in a study of T cells in localized non-small cell lung cancer. Sequencing used immunoSEQ multiplex PCR; TCRdb keeps in-frame clones, though not all of them. The sample has some 1,300 clones, over 20% seen once. Specimen: normal lung tissue next to the tumor, collected before any cancer treatment. These receptors all stem from a woman aged 40-70 years with stage II lung adenocarcinoma.

This clone occurred a few times. V gene TRBV6-8 combines with J gene TRBJ1-2, with D tentatively TRBD1 (5 bases). The CDR3 length is 13 residues. V was pared by 7 bases and J by 2 bases, with 11 bases between. From germline, CDR1 is MNHGY and CDR2 SAAAGT. The CDR3 sequence is CASIGTGNYGYTF. DNA of the CDR3: TGTGCCAGCATCGGGACGGGCAACTATGGCTACACCTTC.

The rearrangement links TRBV30 to TRBJ1-1; possible D gene TRBD1, 5 bases. The V end was cut by 2 bases, the J end by 11 bases, with 15 bases between. This CDR3 region has 12 residues. The germline CDR1 and CDR2 sequences are GTSNPN and SVGIG (reference sequence). The CDR3 loop reads CAWSSGPRAAFF. The CDR3 nucleotides read TGTGCCTGGAGTTCGGGACCCCGGGCCGCTTTCTTT.

The rearrangement joins TRBV9 to TRBJ2-1, with D perhaps TRBD2 (5 bases). There are 15 residues in the CDR3. Trimming left V 4 bases short and J 10 bases short, with 21 bases between. Germline-derived CDR1 and CDR2 are SGDLS and YYNGEE. Here the CDR3 DNA reads TGTGCCAGCAGCTCCGGCGGACTTGGGGTTCGGGAGCAGTTCTTC. It specifies CASSSGGLGVREQFF.